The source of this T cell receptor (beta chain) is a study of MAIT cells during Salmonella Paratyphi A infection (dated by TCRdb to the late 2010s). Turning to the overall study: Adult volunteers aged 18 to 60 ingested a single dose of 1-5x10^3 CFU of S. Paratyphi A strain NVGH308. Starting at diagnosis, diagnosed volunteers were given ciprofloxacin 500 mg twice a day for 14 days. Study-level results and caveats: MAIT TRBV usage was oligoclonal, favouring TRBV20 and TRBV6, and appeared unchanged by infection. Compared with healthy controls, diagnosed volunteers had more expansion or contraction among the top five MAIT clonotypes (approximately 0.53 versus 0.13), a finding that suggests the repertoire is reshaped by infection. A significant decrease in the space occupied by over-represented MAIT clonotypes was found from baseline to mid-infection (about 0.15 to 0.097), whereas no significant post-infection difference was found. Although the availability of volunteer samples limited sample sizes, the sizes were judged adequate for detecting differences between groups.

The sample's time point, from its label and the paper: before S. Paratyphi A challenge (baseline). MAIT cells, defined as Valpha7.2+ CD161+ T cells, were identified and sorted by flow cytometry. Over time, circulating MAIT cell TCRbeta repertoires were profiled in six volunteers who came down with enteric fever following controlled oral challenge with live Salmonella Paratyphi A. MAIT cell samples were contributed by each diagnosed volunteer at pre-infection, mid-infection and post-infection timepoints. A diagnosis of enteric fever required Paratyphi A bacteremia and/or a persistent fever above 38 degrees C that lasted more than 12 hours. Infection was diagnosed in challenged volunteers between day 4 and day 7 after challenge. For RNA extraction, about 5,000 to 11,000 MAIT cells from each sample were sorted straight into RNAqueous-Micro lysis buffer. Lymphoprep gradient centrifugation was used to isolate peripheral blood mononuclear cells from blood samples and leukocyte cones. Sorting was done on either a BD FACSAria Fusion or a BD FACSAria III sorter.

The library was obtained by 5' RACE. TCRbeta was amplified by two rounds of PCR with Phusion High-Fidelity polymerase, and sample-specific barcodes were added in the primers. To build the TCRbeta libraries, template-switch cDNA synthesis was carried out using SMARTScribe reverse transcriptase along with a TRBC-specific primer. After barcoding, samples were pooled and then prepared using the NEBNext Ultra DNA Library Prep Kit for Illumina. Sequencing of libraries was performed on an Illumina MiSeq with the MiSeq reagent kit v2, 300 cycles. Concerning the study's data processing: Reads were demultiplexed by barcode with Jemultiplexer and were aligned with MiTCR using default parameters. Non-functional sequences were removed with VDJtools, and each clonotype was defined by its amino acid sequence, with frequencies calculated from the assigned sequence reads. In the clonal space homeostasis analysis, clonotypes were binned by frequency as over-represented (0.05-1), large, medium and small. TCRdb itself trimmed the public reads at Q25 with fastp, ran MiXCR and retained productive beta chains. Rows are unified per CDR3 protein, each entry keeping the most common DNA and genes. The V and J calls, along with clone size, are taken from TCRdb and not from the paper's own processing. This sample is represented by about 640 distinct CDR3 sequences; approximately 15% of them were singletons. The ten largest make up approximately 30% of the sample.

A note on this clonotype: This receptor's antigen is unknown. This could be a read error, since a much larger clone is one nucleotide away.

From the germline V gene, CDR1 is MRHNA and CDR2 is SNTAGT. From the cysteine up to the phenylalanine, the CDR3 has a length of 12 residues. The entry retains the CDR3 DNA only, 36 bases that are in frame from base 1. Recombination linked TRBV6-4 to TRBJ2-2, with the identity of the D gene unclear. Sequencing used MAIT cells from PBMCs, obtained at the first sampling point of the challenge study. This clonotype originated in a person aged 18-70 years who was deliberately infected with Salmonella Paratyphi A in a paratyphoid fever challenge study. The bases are TGTGTCAGCAGTGAGAACACCGGGGAGCTGTTTTTT. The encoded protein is CVSSENTGELFF.